The sequence of this TCR beta chain was determined in a study of T cells after yellow fever vaccination. Generation of TCR cDNA used 5'RACE template switching (which added a universal primer site and UMIs). TCRdb re-analysed the 5' RACE reads in MiXCR, keeping a single row per CDR3 protein. The profile shows 510,000 or so distinct CDR3 sequences, about a fifth of them singletons. General study results and limits: Primary-vaccination clones mostly resurfaced post-booster (about 95% CD4, more than 85% CD8).

Concerning this clonotype itself: No antigen is known for it.

This CDR3 contains 14 residues. V trimming: 7 bases; J trimming: 3 bases; junction bases outside the gene matches: 7. Germline V CDR1 and CDR2: SGHTA, FQGNSA. The chain recombines TRBV7-2 with TRBJ2-5, with 8 positions matching TRBD1. The sequence was collected from a man aged 30 to 45 who received the YFV17D yellow fever vaccine. Sequenced material: PBMCs, taken 15 days after the yellow fever booster vaccination. In DNA form, the CDR3 reads TGTGCCAGCAAAGGGAACAGGGGGGAAGAGACCCAGTACTTC. As protein: CASKGNRGEETQYF.